This T cell receptor (beta chain) was retrieved from a study of response to subunit inactivated influenza vaccine. Concerning this clonotype itself: As yet, its antigen is unknown. The junction departs from germline at one end; a sequencing error may be responsible.

Germline V gene data show CDR1 as DFQATT and CDR2 as SNEGSKA (reference sequence). The CDR3 totals 16 residues. TCRdb fed the RT-PCR reads into MiXCR, producing one record per CDR3 protein. The sample yields a few hundred thousand distinct CDR3 sequences, less than 15% seen once. Study findings and constraints: It was the authors' suggestion that each seasonal influenza vaccination recruits few new T cells.

This receptor was obtained from a man aged 45-65 years who received an inactivated influenza vaccine. Material: PBMCs from blood, obtained 11 to 12 days after vaccination. J is TRBJ2-2 and V is TRBV20-1; 11 bases agree with TRBD2. CDR3 sequence: CSARGGVAGGAGELFF. Here the CDR3 DNA reads TGCAGTGCCAGAGGGGGGGTAGCGGGAGGGGCCGGGGAGCTGTTTTTT.